The 24 T cell receptor beta chains in this list originate from one sample, sequenced in a study of cytomegalovirus exposure and HLA in healthy donors. Vbeta (60) and Jbeta (13) primers were used in the PCR. Produced via immunoSEQ multiplex PCR; TCRdb's table is partial and in-frame only. The sample holds about 150,000 clones, roughly three fifths seen once. Sequenced material: PBMCs. These receptor sequences come from a male donor in good health and CMV-seronegative.

V is TRBV10-1 and J is TRBJ2-7; D gene ambiguous. Germline V gives CDR1 WNHNN, CDR2 SYGVQD (reference sequence). Trimming shortened V by 7 bases and J by 4 bases, and 5 bases separated the two germline ends. The CDR3 spans 10 residues. The CDR3 region is CASNLYEQYF. The CDR3 region has the DNA TGCGCCAGCAATCTATACGAGCAGTACTTC.

The chain carries TRBV11-3 and TRBJ2-5; TRBD1 is a possible D gene (5 bases). Germline V CDR1 and CDR2: SGHNT, YENEEA. The V end lost 2 bases, the J end lost 5 bases, and 9 bases lay between the germline ends. The CDR3 totals 13 residues. In DNA form, the CDR3 reads TGTGCCAGCAGCTTAAGGGGCGTTGAGACCCAGTACTTC. It yields the protein CASSLRGVETQYF.

This clone has just one count. In DNA, the CDR3 is TGTGCCAGCAGTCGCTCCCGGGACTCCGAGCAGTACTTC. It is translated as CASSRSRDSEQYF. J is TRBJ2-7 and V is TRBV6-4; D may be TRBD2 (6 bases). Germline V gene lookup returns CDR1 MRHNA and CDR2 SNTAGT. This CDR3 is built from 13 residues. Deletions cut 5 bases from V and 6 bases from J, with 14 bases between.

The V and J genes are TRBV30 and TRBJ2-3; TRBD2 matches at 11 bases. The CDR3 is made up of 15 amino acids. The germline gives CDR1 GTSNPN, CDR2 SVGIG (reference sequence). Unmatched junction bases numbered 2, after V lost 1 base and J lost 2 bases. As DNA, the CDR3 is TGTGCCTGGAGTGCGGGACTAGCGGTCACAGATACGCAGTATTTT. It yields the protein CAWSAGLAVTDTQYF.

CDR3 in DNA: TGTGCCAGCAGCCCCACTAGCGGGCCCCACAATGAGCAGTTCTTC. Amino acids: CASSPTSGPHNEQFF. This sequence joins TRBV7-2 and TRBJ2-1; 9 bases fit TRBD2. The CDR3 spans 15 residues. J lost 5 bases, V lost 5 bases, and 7 bases had no gene match. Germline V gene lookup returns CDR1 SGHTA and CDR2 FQGNSA.

The chain employs TRBV5-6 and TRBJ2-3, with 10 bases identical to TRBD2. Germline CDR1 SGHDT, CDR2 YYEEEE. V trimming: 0 bases; J trimming: 2 bases; junction bases outside the gene matches: 9. The CDR3 consists of 18 residues. The CDR3 sequence: CASSLGAASGGPTDTQYF. CDR3 DNA: TGTGCCAGCAGCTTGGGAGCGGCTAGCGGGGGACCCACAGATACGCAGTATTTT.

The V gene is TRBV5-8, the J gene TRBJ1-1; TRBD1 might be the D (5 bases). Germline CDR1 and CDR2: SGHTS and YDEGEE. Between the trimmed V and J ends, which lost 0 bases and 2 bases, there was a span of 8 bases. CDR3 length: 14 amino acids. CDR3 amino acids: CASSLGRANTEAFF. As DNA, the CDR3 is TGTGCCAGCAGCTTGGGCAGGGCCAACACTGAAGCTTTCTTT.

This clone was counted between two and nine times. The chain is built from TRBV21-1 and TRBJ1-6; the DNA was not used to check the table's D call, TRBD1. TRBV21-1 represents a pseudogene. There are 17 residues in the CDR3. This CDR3 reads CATNMVRGTGHNSPLHF. Here the CDR3 DNA reads TGTGCCACCAACATGGTGAGGGGGACAGGGCATAATTCACCCCTCCACTTT.

J is TRBJ2-3 and V is TRBV29-1, with 10 bases fitting TRBD2. The CDR3 has 17 residues. The germline CDR1 and CDR2 sequences are SQVTM and ANQGSEA. V dropped 7 bases and J dropped 4; count of bases not matched to a gene: 17. CDR3 in DNA: TGCAGCGGGAGGGGGATAGCGGGGGGTGGGGGAGCAGATACGCAGTATTTT. Protein product: CSGRGIAGGGGADTQYF.

The chain has TRBV5-1 and TRBJ2-5; D unresolved. The CDR3 spans 14 residues. Looked up from germline, CDR1 is SGHRS and CDR2 is YFSETQ. Trimming removed 0 bases from V and 0 bases from J, with 6 bases in between. In DNA, the CDR3 is TGCGCCAGCAGCTTGGACACGTACCAAGAGACCCAGTACTTC. It translates to CASSLDTYQETQYF.

The chain couples TRBV2 to TRBJ2-2, with 7 bases lining up with TRBD1. The V and J ends lost 6 bases and 5 bases, in that order; junction bases with no gene match: 6. Germline assignment: CDR1 SNHLY and CDR2 FYNNEI. The CDR3 consists of 14 residues. The CDR3 sequence is CASRTGTATGELFF. The CDR3 DNA reads as TGTGCCAGCAGGACCGGGACAGCAACCGGGGAGCTGTTTTTT.

There are a few counts of this clone. This chain uses TRBV2 with TRBJ2-1; TRBD2 aligns across 11 bases. Germline lookup yields CDR1 SNHLY and CDR2 FYNNEI. CDR3 size: 15 residues. J was trimmed by 7 bases and V by 5 bases; bases with no gene match: 7. The CDR3 DNA is TGTGCCAGCAGTAATAGCGGGGGGGCCTGGAATGAGCAGTTCTTC. The encoded protein is CASSNSGGAWNEQFF.

The J gene is TRBJ2-1, the V gene TRBV7-3; TRBD2 matches at 9 bases. The V gene's germline CDR1 is SGHTA and CDR2 FQGTGA. V dropped 5 bases and J dropped 8; count of bases not matched to a gene: 13. This CDR3 is 16 amino acids long. The CDR3 DNA is TGTGCCAGCAGCCCGAGGAGCAGCGGGGGGTCTTATGAGCAGTTCTTC. Protein product: CASSPRSSGGSYEQFF. The full variable domain, its missing parts supplied by reference TRBV7-3 and TRBJ2-1, is GAGVSQTPSNKVTEKGKYVELRCDPISGHTALYWYRQSLGQGPEFLIYFQGTGAADDSGLPNDRFFAVRPEGSVSTLKIQRTERGDSAVYLCASSPRSSGGSYEQFFGPGTRLTVL.

The chain couples TRBV7-8 to TRBJ2-1, with a weak D call TRBD2 (6 bases). This CDR3 is 16 amino acids long. The V end was cut by 1 base, the J end by 2 bases, with 12 bases between. Germline assignment: CDR1 SGHVS and CDR2 FQNEAQ. This CDR3 reads CASSLGSRGTYNEQFF. CDR3 nucleotide sequence: TGTGCCAGCAGCTTAGGCTCGCGGGGTACCTACAATGAGCAGTTCTTC.

The table lists this clone with a few counts. The chain is built from TRBV7-8 and TRBJ2-7, with 7 bases aligning to TRBD1. In germline, CDR1 is SGHVS, CDR2 FQNEAQ. Trimming took 0 bases from V and 2 from J; bases not matched to a gene: 1. CDR3 size: 14 residues. The CDR3 DNA follows: TGTGCCAGCAGCTTAGCGGGACAGACCTACGAGCAGTACTTC. The encoded protein is CASSLAGQTYEQYF.

This chain connects TRBV7-9 to TRBJ1-6, with a possible D match to TRBD1 (5 bases). The germline V and J ends were trimmed by 5 bases and 10 bases, with 15 bases remaining between them. The CDR3 has 14 amino acids. In germline, CDR1 is SEHNR, CDR2 FQNEAQ (reference sequence). CDR3 nucleotides: TGTGCCAGCAGCGCGGACCGGGGGGAGTCACCCCTCCACTTT. Translation: CASSADRGESPLHF.

This clone appeared once. The V call is TRBV29-1, the J call TRBJ2-1, with 8 bases aligning to TRBD1. This CDR3 spans 12 amino acids. The germline V gene encodes CDR1 SQVTM and CDR2 ANQGSEA. V shed 6 bases and J 8 bases; nucleotides not matched to a gene: 6. The CDR3, as DNA: TGCAGCGTCGGACAGACAGGGGATGAGCAGTTCTTC. Protein: CSVGQTGDEQFF.

This chain joins TRBV7-9 and TRBJ1-2; D is uncertain. The V end lost 1 base, the J end lost 4 bases, and 7 bases lay between the germline ends. The CDR3 runs 13 residues. Per the germline V gene, CDR1 is SEHNR and CDR2 is FQNEAQ (reference sequence). CDR3 in DNA: TGTGCCAGCAGCTTAGGAGTCCCCTATGGCTACACCTTC. As protein: CASSLGVPYGYTF.

The V gene is TRBV18, the J gene TRBJ2-3; D is perhaps TRBD2 (6 bases). Germline-derived CDR1 and CDR2 are KGHSH and LQKENI. The V end lost 6 bases, the J end lost 2 bases, and 21 bases lay between the germline ends. The CDR3 is 17 residues long. CDR3 loop: CASSPGGIAVHTDTQYF. CDR3 coding DNA: TGTGCCAGCTCGCCAGGAGGGATAGCGGTCCACACAGATACGCAGTATTTT. The full variable domain, completed using reference TRBV18 and TRBJ2-3, is NAGVMQNPRHLVRRRGQEARLRCSPMKGHSHVYWYRQLPEEGLKFMVYLQKENIIDESGMPKERFSAEFPKEGPSILRIQQVVRGDSAAYFCASSPGGIAVHTDTQYFGPGTRLTVL.

The sample holds a few counts of this clone. The rearrangement links TRBV6-5 to TRBJ2-3; D unclear. Per germline, CDR1 MNHEY and CDR2 SVGAGI. This CDR3 spans 14 amino acids. Between the trimmed V and J ends, which lost 0 bases and 6 bases, there was a span of 10 bases. The CDR3 nucleotides are TGTGCCAGCAGTTACTCACAGCCCAGGGATACGCAGTATTTT. Residues: CASSYSQPRDTQYF.

The rearrangement joins TRBV19 to TRBJ2-2; TRBD1 matches at 8 bases. V shed 5 bases and J 6 bases; nucleotides not matched to a gene: 8. The CDR3 is made up of 15 amino acids. Looked up from germline, CDR1 is LNHDA and CDR2 is SQIVND (reference sequence). The DNA for the CDR3 is TGTGCCAGTAGTTCCTCGCTGACAGGGGCCGGGGAGCTGTTTTTT. As protein: CASSSSLTGAGELFF.

This rearrangement joins TRBV6-6 to TRBJ1-3; 10 nucleotides line up with TRBD1. V was clipped by 4 bases and J by 2 bases; unmatched bases: 2. The CDR3 extends over 15 amino acids. Germline CDR1 MNHNY, CDR2 SVGAGI (reference sequence). The CDR3 is CASSSGTGAGNTIYF. The CDR3 DNA sequence: TGTGCCAGCAGTTCTGGGACAGGGGCTGGAAACACCATATATTTT.

The rearrangement uses TRBV10-3 and TRBJ2-5, with a tentative D call TRBD1 (6 bases). The last part of the DNA fits TRBJ2-7 better; the J call may be wrong. This CDR3 comprises 13 residues. The germline gives CDR1 ENHRY, CDR2 SYGVKD. The CDR3 sequence is CAISEEDSYEQYF. In nucleotides, the CDR3 is TGTGCCATCAGTGAGGAGGACAGCTACGAGCAGTACTTC.

This clone was found a few times. The chain carries TRBV4-3 and TRBJ1-6; 7 nucleotides agree with TRBD1. This CDR3 comprises 15 residues. Trimming took 2 bases from V and 7 from J; bases not matched to a gene: 5. Germline V lookup: CDR1 LGHNA, CDR2 YSLEER. The CDR3 nucleotides are TGCGCCAGCAGCCAACGGGACAGTAGAAATTCACCCCTCCACTTT. Amino acids: CASSQRDSRNSPLHF.